The rows below give T cell receptor beta chains drawn from one sample of a study of cytomegalovirus exposure and HLA in healthy donors. Profiling relied on immunoSEQ multiplex PCR, and the TCRdb table lists in-frame clones only, not all of them. Altogether under 200,000 clones are present, 82% being singletons, with the ten largest covering roughly 0.75%. The source material was PBMCs. The receptors come from a woman between 18 and 30 years old in good health and CMV-seronegative. Each CDR3 is given with its conserved first and last residue. The order of the fields is CDR3 protein, CDR3 DNA, J gene, clone size, V gene, D gene. A D gene is named only where the DNA matches it firmly. The size entry is marked missing in some rows and otherwise reads once, few, many or a size class.

cdr3_aa: CASSFGGTGSPLHF
cdr3_nt: TGTGCCAGCAGCTTTGGGGGCACAGGGTCACCCCTCCACTTT
j_call: TRBJ1-6
clone_size: NA
v_call: TRBV5-8
d_call: NA

cdr3_aa: CASSQVGQDLAKNIQYF
cdr3_nt: TGCGCCAGCAGCCAAGTAGGCCAGGACTTAGCCAAAAACATTCAGTACTTC
j_call: TRBJ2-4
clone_size: once
v_call: TRBV4-1
d_call: NA

cdr3_aa: CSVEFTYNEQFF
cdr3_nt: TGCAGCGTTGAGTTCACCTACAATGAGCAGTTCTTC
j_call: TRBJ2-1
clone_size: NA
v_call: TRBV29-1
d_call: NA

cdr3_aa: CASSLGGVLTEAFF
cdr3_nt: TGCGCCAGCAGCCTGGGGGGGGTTCTAACTGAAGCTTTCTTT
j_call: TRBJ1-1
clone_size: NA
v_call: TRBV4-1
d_call: NA

cdr3_aa: CSSSPRTVEAFF
cdr3_nt: TGTTCCAGCAGCCCGCGGACAGTTGAAGCTTTCTTT
j_call: TRBJ1-1
clone_size: NA
v_call: TRBV7-9
d_call: NA

cdr3_aa: CASSRGAGGPRTQYF
cdr3_nt: TGTGCCAGCAGCAGAGGGGCGGGGGGGCCGCGTACCCAGTACTTC
j_call: TRBJ2-5
clone_size: NA
v_call: TRBV6-5
d_call: TRBD2

cdr3_aa: CASSLMQGGITYEQYF
cdr3_nt: TGTGCCAGCAGTTTAATGCAGGGAGGGATAACCTACGAGCAGTACTTC
j_call: TRBJ2-7
clone_size: few
v_call: TRBV27
d_call: TRBD2

cdr3_aa: CASSTTGGENIQYF
cdr3_nt: TGTGCCAGCAGTACTACAGGGGGCGAAAACATTCAGTACTTC
j_call: TRBJ2-4
clone_size: NA
v_call: TRBV11-1
d_call: TRBD1

cdr3_aa: CASSGEGAGANVLTF
cdr3_nt: TGCGCCAGCAGCGGTGAGGGGGCTGGGGCCAACGTCCTGACTTTC
j_call: TRBJ2-6
clone_size: NA
v_call: TRBV5-1
d_call: NA

cdr3_aa: CASSSQGEETQYF
cdr3_nt: TGCGCCAGCAGCTCACAGGGGGAAGAGACCCAGTACTTC
j_call: TRBJ2-5
clone_size: NA
v_call: TRBV5-1
d_call: TRBD1

cdr3_aa: CASNPTGNTHEKLFF
cdr3_nt: TGTGCCAGTAACCCAACAGGGAATACTCATGAAAAACTGTTTTTT
j_call: TRBJ1-4
clone_size: few
v_call: TRBV19
d_call: NA

cdr3_aa: CASSSSGRAGETQYF
cdr3_nt: TGCGCCAGCAGCTCTAGCGGGAGGGCAGGCGAGACCCAGTACTTC
j_call: TRBJ2-5
clone_size: NA
v_call: TRBV5-1
d_call: TRBD2

cdr3_aa: CARSLNRTSGGAWDIQYF
cdr3_nt: TGTGCCAGAAGCTTGAACCGAACTAGCGGGGGGGCCTGGGACATTCAGTACTTC
j_call: TRBJ2-4
clone_size: NA
v_call: TRBV5-3
d_call: TRBD2

cdr3_aa: CASSRDRGRGRDTQYF
cdr3_nt: TGCGCCAGCAGCCGGGACCGGGGCAGGGGGAGAGATACGCAGTATTTT
j_call: TRBJ2-3
clone_size: NA
v_call: TRBV5-1
d_call: TRBD1

cdr3_aa: CASSWGQGNYGYTF
cdr3_nt: TGTGCCAGCAGCTGGGGACAGGGGAACTATGGCTACACCTTC
j_call: TRBJ1-2
clone_size: few
v_call: TRBV5-4
d_call: TRBD1

cdr3_aa: CSVSLGDGYTF
cdr3_nt: TGCAGCGTTTCATTAGGGGATGGCTACACCTTC
j_call: TRBJ1-2
clone_size: few
v_call: TRBV29-1
d_call: NA

cdr3_aa: CASRGAGQGNRPQHF
cdr3_nt: TGTGCCAGCAGAGGGGCGGGACAGGGGAACAGGCCCCAGCATTTT
j_call: TRBJ1-5
clone_size: NA
v_call: TRBV28
d_call: TRBD1

cdr3_aa: CASSVGGGNAQYF
cdr3_nt: TGTGCCAGCAGCGTAGGGGGCGGGAACGCGCAGTATTTT
j_call: TRBJ2-3
clone_size: NA
v_call: TRBV9
d_call: NA

cdr3_aa: CASSFLEAGWNTGELFF
cdr3_nt: TGTGCCAGCAGTTTTCTTGAAGCGGGATGGAACACCGGGGAGCTGTTTTTT
j_call: TRBJ2-2
clone_size: NA
v_call: TRBV27
d_call: TRBD2

cdr3_aa: CASSLEYEQYF
cdr3_nt: TGTGCCAGCAGCTTGGAGTACGAGCAGTACTTC
j_call: TRBJ2-7
clone_size: NA
v_call: TRBV28
d_call: NA

cdr3_aa: CASSSGNTEAFF
cdr3_nt: TGTGCCAGCAGCTCAGGGAACACTGAAGCTTTCTTT
j_call: TRBJ1-1
clone_size: few
v_call: TRBV25-1
d_call: NA

cdr3_aa: CASSYDLGLSGYEQYF
cdr3_nt: TGTGCCAGCAGTTACGACCTTGGACTCTCGGGTTACGAGCAGTACTTC
j_call: TRBJ2-7
clone_size: NA
v_call: TRBV6-5
d_call: NA

cdr3_aa: CAISPGQGPYEQYF
cdr3_nt: TGTGCCATCAGCCCCGGACAGGGTCCCTACGAGCAGTACTTC
j_call: TRBJ2-7
clone_size: NA
v_call: TRBV10-3
d_call: TRBD1

cdr3_aa: CASSLAGASTDTQYF
cdr3_nt: TGTGCCAGCAGCTTAGCGGGAGCTAGCACAGATACGCAGTATTTT
j_call: TRBJ2-3
clone_size: NA
v_call: TRBV7-2
d_call: NA

cdr3_aa: CASSQQPGQGKFRANVLTF
cdr3_nt: TGTGCCAGCAGCCAACAGCCGGGACAGGGAAAGTTTAGGGCCAACGTCCTGACTTTC
j_call: TRBJ2-6
clone_size: NA
v_call: TRBV14
d_call: TRBD1

cdr3_aa: CASSRTGAGTEAFF
cdr3_nt: TGTGCCAGCAGCCGGACAGGGGCTGGCACTGAAGCTTTCTTT
j_call: TRBJ1-1
clone_size: NA
v_call: TRBV6-5
d_call: TRBD1

cdr3_aa: CASSLSGQINYGYTF
cdr3_nt: TGCGCCAGCAGCTTGAGTGGCCAGATAAACTATGGCTACACCTTC
j_call: TRBJ1-2
clone_size: NA
v_call: TRBV5-1
d_call: NA

cdr3_aa: CASSLRAGRNEQFF
cdr3_nt: TGCGCCAGCAGCTTGAGGGCGGGGCGCAATGAGCAGTTCTTC
j_call: TRBJ2-1
clone_size: NA
v_call: TRBV5-1
d_call: NA

cdr3_aa: CASSQLAAYNEQFF
cdr3_nt: TGTGCCAGCAGCCAACTGGCCGCCTACAATGAGCAGTTCTTC
j_call: TRBJ2-1
clone_size: NA
v_call: TRBV4-2
d_call: NA

cdr3_aa: CASSQGTASTNYGYTF
cdr3_nt: TGCGCCAGCAGCCAAGGGACAGCCTCAACTAACTATGGCTACACCTTC
j_call: TRBJ1-2
clone_size: NA
v_call: TRBV4-1
d_call: NA

cdr3_aa: CASTGGSSYEQYF
cdr3_nt: TGTGCCAGCACGGGGGGTAGCTCCTACGAGCAGTACTTC
j_call: TRBJ2-7
clone_size: NA
v_call: TRBV6-1
d_call: TRBD2

cdr3_aa: CASSYQGANTGELFF
cdr3_nt: TGTGCCAGCAGTTATCAGGGGGCGAACACCGGGGAGCTGTTTTTT
j_call: TRBJ2-2
clone_size: NA
v_call: TRBV6-5
d_call: TRBD1

cdr3_aa: CASSPGVRGVGETQYF
cdr3_nt: TGTGCCAGCAGCCCAGGGGTCAGGGGAGTGGGAGAGACCCAGTACTTC
j_call: TRBJ2-5
clone_size: NA
v_call: TRBV9
d_call: NA